Presented here are 8 T cell receptor beta chains from one specimen sequenced in a study of shared clonotypes between healthy human individuals. Terminally differentiated effector memory CD45RA+ cells were excluded from the naive CD8 cells, which were CD45RO-negative and positively selected for CCR7. Clones were sequenced by immunoSEQ multiplex PCR, and TCRdb holds only the in-frame ones, with some missing. The sample contains about 680,000 clones, 92% of which appear only once. Specimen: naive CD8+ T cells sorted from blood. These TCRs come from a man aged 30 to 39 in good health.

The V and J genes are TRBV13 and TRBJ2-7; TRBD1 or TRBD2 may be the D gene (5 bases each). Germline V lookup: CDR1 PRHDT, CDR2 FYEKMQ (reference sequence). The CDR3 length is 13 residues. The V end was cut by 8 bases, the J end by 6 bases, with 17 bases between. CDR3 bases: TGTGCCAGCGGGGGACGGGGCCAGGGCGAGCAGTACTTC. Encoded protein: CASGGRGQGEQYF.

This clone was observed once. The V gene is TRBV7-8, the J gene TRBJ1-3, with D tentatively TRBD1 (6 bases). CDR1 SGHVS and CDR2 FQNEAQ come from the germline V gene. V was pared by 6 bases and J by 0 bases, with 24 bases between. This CDR3 spans 19 amino acids. The chain's CDR3 is CASSQDDRTYTLSGNTIYF. The CDR3 nucleotides read TGTGCCAGCAGTCAAGACGACAGGACCTACACCCTCTCTGGAAACACCATATATTTT.

The chain links TRBV28 to TRBJ1-2; 11 nucleotides line up with TRBD1. Germline V gene sequence: CDR1 MDHEN, CDR2 SYDVKM. The CDR3 consists of 13 residues. After removal of 10 bases from V and 6 bases from J, the junction contained 7 bases not matched to a gene. The CDR3 loop reads CATQRTGGNGYTF. The CDR3 DNA reads TGTGCCACCCAAAGGACAGGGGGCAATGGCTACACCTTC.

The chain uses TRBV7-9 and TRBJ2-1; the D gene is possibly TRBD2 (5 bases). Germline V lookup: CDR1 SEHNR, CDR2 FQNEAQ (reference sequence). The CDR3 contains 15 residues. Trimming shortened V by 5 bases and J by 3 bases, and 14 bases separated the two germline ends. The CDR3 DNA is TGTGCCAGCAGCCTTTACCCAGCGGTCTACAATGAGCAGTTCTTC. It codes for CASSLYPAVYNEQFF.

This chain links TRBV5-4 with TRBJ2-5; unclear D gene. CDR1 is SGHNT, CDR2 YYREEE, per germline (reference sequence). The CDR3 extends over 17 amino acids. V lost 4 bases and J lost 3, with 22 bases in between. The CDR3 is CASSPRAYHTNEETQYF. DNA for the CDR3: TGTGCCAGCAGCCCCCGGGCCTACCATACCAACGAAGAGACCCAGTACTTC.

The rearrangement uses TRBV11-3 and TRBJ2-6; D uncertain. CDR3 length: 13 residues. Trimming pared 5 bases from V and 2 bases from J, leaving 4 bases between. Germline V gene data show CDR1 as SGHNT and CDR2 as YENEEA. Here the CDR3 reads CASSDPGANVLTF. CDR3 DNA sequence: TGTGCCAGCAGCGACCCTGGGGCCAACGTCCTGACTTTC.

V usage is TRBV7-9 and J usage is TRBJ2-1, with D possibly being TRBD1 (6 bases). Trimming removed 1 base at V and 5 bases at J, with 9 bases between. Germline-derived CDR1 and CDR2 are SEHNR and FQNEAQ (reference sequence). The CDR3 contains 14 residues. CDR3 DNA sequence: TGTGCCAGCAGCTTAGTGCGACAGGACAATGAGCAGTTCTTC. This encodes CASSLVRQDNEQFF.

The gene calls are TRBV21-1 and TRBJ2-2; the table calls TRBD2, which could not be checked here. TRBV21-1 is described as a pseudogene. The CDR3 runs 16 residues. CDR3 sequence (DNA): TGTGCCAGCAGCAACATCGGGAGAGGGAGGACCGGGGAGCTGTTTTTT. This gives the protein CASSNIGRGRTGELFF.